The clone carrying this T cell receptor beta chain was seen only a few times. Its antigen is unknown. Sample time point: blood at routine non-recurrence follow-up after resection. The CDR3 is 11 amino acids. Germline V lookup: CDR1 DFQATT, CDR2 SNEGSKA (reference sequence). The data were obtained in a study of spatial heterogeneity in lung cancer. TCRdb ran MiXCR on the 5' RACE reads and lists one entry per CDR3 protein. The table includes approximately 100,000 distinct CDR3 sequences, 15% to 20% detected once. Findings of the study overall: Whereas they appeared in blood less at follow-up, ubiquitous expanded tumor TCRs appeared there more at resection.

The J gene is TRBJ2-5, the V gene TRBV20-1, with no clear D. The clonotype originates from a male donor with early-stage non-small cell lung cancer. Source: PBMCs, taken at follow-up. CDR3 protein: CSPLVQETQYF. CDR3 sequence (DNA): TGCAGCCCCCTGGTCCAAGAGACCCAGTACTTC.